This TCR beta chain was retrieved from a study of breast tumors, draining lymph nodes, adjacent tissues. The study's findings and limits: Tumors had less TCR diversity than lymph nodes, more than nontumor tissue.

Breast cancer patients provided tissue from their axillary draining lymph nodes. CDR1 and CDR2 (germline): SGHTA, FQGNSA. V was pared by 1 base and J by 10 bases, with 8 bases between. The CDR3 has 12 amino acids. The sample holds many counts of this clonotype. Its specificity is not known. Each CDR3 protein is one row after TCRdb ran MiXCR on the multiplex PCR reads. Of about 140,000 distinct CDR3 sequences listed, 32% are singletons. The sample comprised axillary lymph node tissue. This clonotype was obtained from a female donor with breast cancer. Some clones in this sample may be carry-over from other donors' samples. The chain uses TRBV7-2 and TRBJ2-1; D not certain. CDR3 nucleotide sequence: TGTGCCAGCAGCTTAGAAGGGATAGAGCAGTTCTTC. It yields the protein CASSLEGIEQFF.